The rows below give T cell receptor beta chains drawn from one sample of a study of cytomegalovirus exposure and HLA in healthy donors. Profiling relied on immunoSEQ multiplex PCR, and the TCRdb table lists in-frame clones only, not all of them. The sample includes about 170,000 clones, 80% to 90% of them seen just once. The sequenced sample consisted of PBMCs. The receptors come from a male donor in good health and CMV-seronegative. Each CDR3 is given with its conserved first and last residue. The order of the fields is clone size, J gene, D gene, V gene, CDR3 protein, CDR3 DNA. D genes are given only for firm matches. A clone size is listed for some rows: how often the clone was seen (once, few, many), or a class if it is expanded.

abundance: -
j_gene: TRBJ2-2
d_gene: TRBD2
v_gene: TRBV4-2
CDR3aa: CASSRRSGTNTGELFF
CDR3nt: TGTGCCAGCAGCCGAAGAAGCGGGACGAACACCGGGGAGCTGTTTTTT

abundance: -
j_gene: TRBJ2-5
d_gene: -
v_gene: TRBV25-1
CDR3aa: CASSEAKGFAETQYF
CDR3nt: TGTGCCAGCAGTGAAGCAAAGGGGTTTGCCGAGACCCAGTACTTC

abundance: -
j_gene: TRBJ1-5
d_gene: TRBD1
v_gene: TRBV18
CDR3aa: CASSPKTRDRGNQPQHF
CDR3nt: TGTGCCAGCTCACCAAAAACCCGGGACAGGGGAAATCAGCCCCAGCATTTT

abundance: once
j_gene: TRBJ2-5
d_gene: -
v_gene: TRBV11-1
CDR3aa: CASLRGPREETQYF
CDR3nt: TGTGCCAGCCTCAGGGGCCCAAGAGAAGAGACCCAGTACTTC

abundance: -
j_gene: TRBJ2-7
d_gene: -
v_gene: TRBV7-9
CDR3aa: CASSLLGEGPYEQYF
CDR3nt: TGTGCCAGCAGCTTACTCGGGGAAGGCCCCTACGAGCAGTACTTC

abundance: -
j_gene: TRBJ2-2
d_gene: TRBD1
v_gene: TRBV7-3
CDR3aa: CASSPTGTGGANTGELFF
CDR3nt: TGTGCCAGCAGCCCAACCGGGACAGGGGGCGCAAACACCGGGGAGCTGTTTTTT

abundance: -
j_gene: TRBJ2-3
d_gene: -
v_gene: TRBV28
CDR3aa: CASSLSELSTDTQYF
CDR3nt: TGTGCCAGCAGTTTATCCGAGCTAAGCACAGATACGCAGTATTTT

abundance: -
j_gene: TRBJ1-2
d_gene: TRBD1
v_gene: TRBV7-3
CDR3aa: CASSLTSDRGLGYTF
CDR3nt: TGTGCCAGCAGCTTAACGTCGGACAGGGGGCTTGGCTACACCTTC

abundance: -
j_gene: TRBJ2-1
d_gene: -
v_gene: TRBV30
CDR3aa: CAWSESVEQFF
CDR3nt: TGTGCCTGGAGTGAATCAGTTGAGCAGTTCTTC

abundance: -
j_gene: TRBJ2-5
d_gene: -
v_gene: TRBV5-1
CDR3aa: CASSLRGQETQYF
CDR3nt: TGCGCCAGCAGCTTACGCGGTCAAGAGACCCAGTACTTC

abundance: -
j_gene: TRBJ2-6
d_gene: -
v_gene: TRBV4-2
CDR3aa: CASSQVRSSGANVLTF
CDR3nt: TGTGCCAGCAGCCAAGTTCGCAGCTCTGGGGCCAACGTCCTGACTTTC

abundance: -
j_gene: TRBJ1-2
d_gene: TRBD1
v_gene: TRBV18
CDR3aa: CASSPTGTGVQYGYTF
CDR3nt: TGTGCCAGCTCACCGACCGGGACAGGGGTACAATATGGCTACACCTTC

abundance: -
j_gene: TRBJ2-7
d_gene: -
v_gene: TRBV7-9
CDR3aa: CASSLAPGEYEQYF
CDR3nt: TGTGCCAGCAGCTTAGCGCCGGGGGAATACGAGCAGTACTTC

abundance: -
j_gene: TRBJ1-4
d_gene: -
v_gene: TRBV10-3
CDR3aa: CAISEGTQGEKLFF
CDR3nt: TGTGCCATCAGTGAGGGGACACAAGGCGAAAAACTGTTTTTT

abundance: -
j_gene: TRBJ1-6
d_gene: TRBD1
v_gene: TRBV19
CDR3aa: CASSFPGTGDNSPLHF
CDR3nt: TGTGCCAGTAGTTTCCCCGGGACAGGGGATAATTCACCCCTCCACTTT

abundance: once
j_gene: TRBJ2-5
d_gene: -
v_gene: TRBV27
CDR3aa: CASSLVGTRQPQETQYF
CDR3nt: TGTGCCAGCAGTTTAGTTGGAACTCGACAGCCTCAAGAGACCCAGTACTTC

abundance: -
j_gene: TRBJ1-3
d_gene: -
v_gene: TRBV7-9
CDR3aa: CASSLEPNGGNTIYF
CDR3nt: TGTGCCAGCAGCTTAGAACCGAACGGTGGAAACACCATATATTTT

abundance: few
j_gene: TRBJ1-1
d_gene: TRBD1
v_gene: TRBV6-5
CDR3aa: CASSYRTGGVAEAFF
CDR3nt: TGTGCCAGCAGTTACAGGACAGGGGGCGTCGCTGAAGCTTTCTTT

abundance: few
j_gene: TRBJ1-1
d_gene: TRBD1
v_gene: TRBV5-5
CDR3aa: CASSSGTGNTEAFF
CDR3nt: TGTGCCAGCAGTTCCGGGACAGGGAACACTGAAGCTTTCTTT

abundance: -
j_gene: TRBJ1-4
d_gene: -
v_gene: TRBV7-9
CDR3aa: CASSPIPANEKLFF
CDR3nt: TGTGCCAGCAGCCCAATCCCCGCGAATGAAAAACTGTTTTTT

abundance: -
j_gene: TRBJ2-1
d_gene: -
v_gene: TRBV7-3
CDR3aa: CASSSEIYNEQFF
CDR3nt: TGTGCCAGCAGCTCGGAGATCTACAATGAGCAGTTCTTC

abundance: once
j_gene: TRBJ2-7
d_gene: -
v_gene: TRBV6-1
CDR3aa: CASSAISGTSYEQYF
CDR3nt: TGTGCCAGCAGCGCAATATCCGGGACTTCCTACGAGCAGTACTTC

abundance: -
j_gene: TRBJ2-7
d_gene: -
v_gene: TRBV6-5
CDR3aa: CASSYSQGSEQYF
CDR3nt: TGTGCCAGCAGTTACTCGCAGGGTTCCGAGCAGTACTTC

abundance: -
j_gene: TRBJ1-4
d_gene: -
v_gene: TRBV28
CDR3aa: CASSPLGGGLNEKLFF
CDR3nt: TGTGCCAGCAGTCCCTTGGGGGGAGGCCTGAATGAAAAACTGTTTTTT

abundance: -
j_gene: TRBJ2-2
d_gene: -
v_gene: TRBV18
CDR3aa: CASSPTAAVKNTGELFF
CDR3nt: TGTGCCAGCTCACCTACCGCGGCGGTAAAGAACACCGGGGAGCTGTTTTTT

abundance: -
j_gene: TRBJ2-1
d_gene: -
v_gene: TRBV10-3
CDR3aa: CAGRGTDVDEQFF
CDR3nt: TGTGCCGGGAGGGGGACCGACGTCGATGAGCAGTTCTTC

abundance: few
j_gene: TRBJ1-5
d_gene: TRBD1
v_gene: TRBV6-1
CDR3aa: CASSEWRDRGYQPQHF
CDR3nt: TGTGCCAGCAGTGAATGGAGGGACAGGGGATATCAGCCCCAGCATTTT

abundance: few
j_gene: TRBJ2-3
d_gene: -
v_gene: TRBV2
CDR3aa: CASSDGGLSTDTQYF
CDR3nt: TGTGCCAGCAGTGACGGCGGACTTAGCACAGATACGCAGTATTTT

abundance: -
j_gene: TRBJ2-7
d_gene: TRBD1
v_gene: TRBV7-8
CDR3aa: CASSSDNRPGTGIGTYEQYF
CDR3nt: TGTGCCAGCAGCTCAGATAACCGTCCCGGGACAGGGATCGGCACCTACGAGCAGTACTTC

abundance: -
j_gene: TRBJ2-1
d_gene: -
v_gene: TRBV9
CDR3aa: CASSVSGQYNEQFF
CDR3nt: TGTGCCAGCAGCGTATCAGGACAGTACAATGAGCAGTTCTTC

abundance: -
j_gene: TRBJ2-5
d_gene: -
v_gene: TRBV5-6
CDR3aa: CASSLVWASGETQYF
CDR3nt: TGTGCCAGCAGCTTGGTATGGGCCTCCGGTGAGACCCAGTACTTC

abundance: few
j_gene: TRBJ1-1
d_gene: TRBD1
v_gene: TRBV30
CDR3aa: CAWRGQGDTEAFF
CDR3nt: TGTGCCTGGAGGGGACAGGGGGACACTGAAGCTTTCTTT

abundance: once
j_gene: TRBJ1-1
d_gene: TRBD1
v_gene: TRBV4-1
CDR3aa: CASSQETGVDTEAFF
CDR3nt: TGCGCCAGCAGCCAAGAGACAGGGGTAGACACTGAAGCTTTCTTT

abundance: -
j_gene: TRBJ1-5
d_gene: TRBD1
v_gene: TRBV27
CDR3aa: CASSSSRTGLSNQPQHF
CDR3nt: TGTGCCAGCAGTTCATCCCGGACAGGGCTTAGCAATCAGCCCCAGCATTTT

abundance: -
j_gene: TRBJ1-3
d_gene: TRBD1
v_gene: TRBV28
CDR3aa: CASSTPGQGAGNTIYF
CDR3nt: TGTGCCAGCAGTACACCGGGACAGGGTGCTGGAAACACCATATATTTT

abundance: -
j_gene: TRBJ2-3
d_gene: TRBD2
v_gene: TRBV7-6
CDR3aa: CASSFLAGGREATTDTQYF
CDR3nt: TGTGCCAGCAGCTTCCTAGCGGGGGGAAGAGAAGCGACCACAGATACGCAGTATTTT

abundance: once
j_gene: TRBJ1-2
d_gene: -
v_gene: TRBV7-9
CDR3aa: CASSLRSGGHDGYTF
CDR3nt: TGTGCCAGCAGCTTGAGATCGGGGGGCCACGATGGCTACACCTTC

abundance: -
j_gene: TRBJ2-5
d_gene: -
v_gene: TRBV5-1
CDR3aa: CASSLFGETQYF
CDR3nt: TGCGCCAGCAGCTTGTTCGGGGAGACCCAGTACTTC

abundance: -
j_gene: TRBJ2-2
d_gene: TRBD2
v_gene: TRBV28
CDR3aa: CAGSNTRRGRWTGELFF
CDR3nt: TGTGCCGGCAGTAATACTCGGCGCGGGAGATGGACCGGGGAGCTGTTTTTT

abundance: -
j_gene: TRBJ2-7
d_gene: TRBD1
v_gene: TRBV5-6
CDR3aa: CASSRQGLYEQYF
CDR3nt: TGTGCCAGCAGCCGACAGGGGCTCTACGAGCAGTACTTC

abundance: -
j_gene: TRBJ1-1
d_gene: -
v_gene: TRBV7-8
CDR3aa: CASSPWGGRSGTEAFF
CDR3nt: TGTGCCAGCAGCCCGTGGGGGGGGCGTTCCGGCACTGAAGCTTTCTTT

abundance: few
j_gene: TRBJ1-5
d_gene: -
v_gene: TRBV5-1
CDR3aa: CASSLGDSSNQPQHF
CDR3nt: TGCGCCAGCAGCTTGGGTGACAGTAGCAATCAGCCCCAGCATTTT

abundance: -
j_gene: TRBJ2-5
d_gene: TRBD1
v_gene: TRBV4-2
CDR3aa: CASSQDNGQGQETQYF
CDR3nt: TGTGCCAGCAGCCAAGATAACGGACAGGGGCAAGAGACCCAGTACTTC

abundance: -
j_gene: TRBJ1-1
d_gene: -
v_gene: TRBV2
CDR3aa: CASSDARTDLNTEAFF
CDR3nt: TGTGCCAGCAGTGATGCCCGGACAGACTTGAACACTGAAGCTTTCTTT

abundance: -
j_gene: TRBJ1-2
d_gene: TRBD1
v_gene: TRBV25-1
CDR3aa: CASSPDRGYYGYPF
CDR3nt: TGTGCCAGCAGTCCGGACAGGGGGTACTATGGCTACCCCTTC

abundance: -
j_gene: TRBJ2-7
d_gene: -
v_gene: TRBV6-4
CDR3aa: CASSTDETPYEQYF
CDR3nt: TGTGCCAGCAGTACAGACGAAACCCCCTACGAGCAGTACTTC

abundance: once
j_gene: TRBJ1-5
d_gene: -
v_gene: TRBV25-1
CDR3aa: CASSRQDSNQPQHF
CDR3nt: TGTGCCAGCAGCAGACAGGATAGCAATCAGCCCCAGCATTTT

abundance: -
j_gene: TRBJ1-6
d_gene: TRBD1
v_gene: TRBV18
CDR3aa: CASSTDDRGNSPLHF
CDR3nt: TGTGCCAGCTCAACCGACGACAGGGGGAATTCACCCCTCCACTTT

abundance: few
j_gene: TRBJ2-1
d_gene: -
v_gene: TRBV19
CDR3aa: CASSRDSSNEQFF
CDR3nt: TGTGCCAGTAGTAGGGACTCGAGCAATGAGCAGTTCTTC

abundance: few
j_gene: TRBJ1-5
d_gene: TRBD1
v_gene: TRBV7-6
CDR3aa: CASSLEPGQGFGSNQPQHF
CDR3nt: TGTGCCAGCAGCTTAGAGCCGGGACAGGGCTTTGGTAGCAATCAGCCCCAGCATTTT

abundance: -
j_gene: TRBJ2-7
d_gene: -
v_gene: TRBV28
CDR3aa: CASSLPGSGAYEQYF
CDR3nt: TGTGCCAGCAGTTTACCCGGGAGTGGGGCCTACGAGCAGTACTTC

abundance: -
j_gene: TRBJ2-3
d_gene: -
v_gene: TRBV6-1
CDR3aa: CASSGEGDTQYF
CDR3nt: TGTGCCAGCAGTGGAGAGGGAGATACGCAGTATTTT

abundance: -
j_gene: TRBJ2-3
d_gene: TRBD1
v_gene: TRBV7-9
CDR3aa: CASSSPRDRGPDTQYF
CDR3nt: TGTGCCAGCAGCTCGCCCCGGGACAGGGGCCCAGATACGCAGTATTTT

abundance: once
j_gene: TRBJ2-7
d_gene: TRBD2
v_gene: TRBV19
CDR3aa: CASSGTSGIGIEQYF
CDR3nt: TGTGCCAGTAGTGGGACTAGCGGGATCGGGATAGAGCAGTACTTC

abundance: -
j_gene: TRBJ1-4
d_gene: -
v_gene: TRBV7-2
CDR3aa: CASSLLHRATNEKLFF
CDR3nt: TGTGCCAGCAGCTTATTGCACCGGGCAACTAATGAAAAACTGTTTTTT